This T cell receptor (beta chain) was retrieved from a study of cytomegalovirus exposure and HLA in healthy donors. Germline V gene sequence: CDR1 SGHNT, CDR2 YYREEE (reference sequence). CDR3 length equals 14 residues. The V gene lost 2 bases and the J gene lost 2 bases, with 10 bases spanning the gap. This clone was counted once. Amplification used 60 Vbeta primers and 13 Jbeta primers. The table came from immunoSEQ multiplex PCR; TCRdb's copy has only in-frame clones and leaves some out. Here the sample spans 150,000 to 200,000 clones, 80% to 90% being singletons. The sequenced material came from PBMCs. The sequence derives from a woman in her 30s in good health and CMV-seropositive. The chain has TRBV5-4 and TRBJ1-1; D is perhaps TRBD1 (6 bases). The CDR3 spells CASSFGTYNTEAFF. CDR3 DNA: TGTGCCAGCAGCTTCGGGACATACAACACTGAAGCTTTCTTT.